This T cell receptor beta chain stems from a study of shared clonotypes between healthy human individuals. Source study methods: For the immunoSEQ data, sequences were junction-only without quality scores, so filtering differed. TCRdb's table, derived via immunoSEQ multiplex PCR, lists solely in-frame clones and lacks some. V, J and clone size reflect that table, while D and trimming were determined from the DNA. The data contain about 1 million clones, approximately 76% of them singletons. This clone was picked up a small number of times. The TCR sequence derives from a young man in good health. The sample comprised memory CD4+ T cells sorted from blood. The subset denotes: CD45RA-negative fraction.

The CDR3 bases are TGTGCCAGCAGTCCCCAGGAGCCTGCAACTAATGAAAAACTGTTTTTT. Its translation: CASSPQEPATNEKLFF. J is TRBJ1-4 and V is TRBV2; D unclear. In germline, CDR1 is SNHLY, CDR2 FYNNEI. The CDR3 is 16 residues long. Trimming stripped 5 bases from V and 0 bases from J, with 13 bases between.